This is a list of T cell receptor beta chains from one sample in a study of early T cells in non-severe SARS-CoV-2 infection. TCRdb reprocessed the 5' RACE reads via MiXCR and lists one record per CDR3 protein. Found here are roughly 28,000 distinct CDR3 sequences, roughly 5% of them singletons; the top ten hold 2% to 3%. The material sequenced was whole blood. These receptors were taken from an adult who was a healthcare worker with PCR-confirmed SARS-CoV-2 infection or an uninfected control (not recorded which). Both conserved end residues are part of each CDR3. D genes are given only for firm matches. Rows give clone size only sometimes, using once, few, many, or a class for an expanded clone.

abundance	v_gene	j_gene	d_gene	CDR3aa	CDR3nt
many	TRBV20-1	TRBJ2-1	TRBD2	CSASSGTSGTNEQFF	TGCAGTGCTAGCTCCGGGACTAGCGGGACCAATGAGCAGTTCTTC
NA	TRBV6-6	TRBJ2-1	TRBD2	CASSYSGTRGFDEQFF	TGTGCCAGCAGTTACTCCGGGACTAGGGGATTCGATGAGCAGTTCTTC
NA	TRBV29-1	TRBJ2-1	TRBD1	CSVEQGAYNEQFF	TGCAGCGTTGAACAGGGGGCGTACAATGAGCAGTTCTTC
many	TRBV12-3/TRBV12-4	TRBJ2-5	TRBD1	CASSSTRQGWRETQYF	TGTGCCAGCAGCTCTACTAGACAGGGTTGGAGGGAGACCCAGTACTTC
many	TRBV19	TRBJ1-1	NA	CASTGAAGVNTEAFF	TGTGCCAGCACCGGGGCAGCTGGGGTGAACACTGAAGCTTTCTTT
NA	TRBV11-2	TRBJ2-5	TRBD2	CASSSRLAGELETQYF	TGTGCCAGCAGCTCCCGACTAGCGGGGGAGTTAGAGACCCAGTACTTC
many	TRBV27	TRBJ2-1	NA	CASSLHSSYNEQFF	TGTGCCAGCAGTCTACATAGCTCCTACAATGAGCAGTTCTTC
medium-sized	TRBV19	TRBJ2-7	NA	CAPLTYEQYF	TGTGCCCCTTTAACGTACGAGCAGTACTTC
NA	TRBV7-3	TRBJ2-5	TRBD2	CASSSSSGRGETQYF	TGTGCCAGCAGCTCCTCGAGCGGGAGGGGAGAGACCCAGTACTTC
many	TRBV19	TRBJ1-6	NA	CASSTTGPNSPLHF	TGTGCCAGTAGTACTACAGGGCCCAATTCACCCCTCCACTTT
few	TRBV11-2	TRBJ2-1	TRBD2	CASSPRTSGSTYNEQFF	TGTGCCAGCAGCCCTAGGACTAGCGGGTCCACCTACAATGAGCAGTTCTTC
many	TRBV11-3	TRBJ2-5	NA	CASSLDETQYF	TGTGCCAGCAGCTTAGATGAGACCCAGTACTTC
NA	TRBV6-4	TRBJ2-3	NA	CASSPLEGGATDTQYF	TGTGCCAGCAGTCCCCTAGAGGGTGGGGCCACAGATACGCAGTATTTT
many	TRBV29-1	TRBJ2-1	NA	CSVEGGTGSYNEQFF	TGCAGCGTTGAAGGGGGAACGGGGTCCTACAATGAGCAGTTCTTC
NA	TRBV5-1	TRBJ1-4	NA	CASSLSGGPNEKLFF	TGCGCCAGCAGCTTGTCCGGGGGTCCTAATGAAAAACTGTTTTTT
many	TRBV7-6	TRBJ2-5	NA	CASSLSGKETQYF	TGTGCCAGCAGCTTATCAGGCAAAGAGACCCAGTACTTC
many	TRBV20-1	TRBJ1-2	NA	CSAPDGLNYGYTF	TGCAGTGCTCCTGACGGGCTGAACTATGGCTACACCTTC
few	TRBV3-1	TRBJ2-3	NA	CASSSRGDTQYF	TGTGCCAGCAGCTCCCGTGGGGATACGCAGTATTTT
NA	TRBV6-5	TRBJ1-4	NA	CASGNEKLFF	TGTGCCAGCGGTAATGAAAAACTGTTTTTT
NA	TRBV11-2	TRBJ2-1	NA	CASSYLIDGSREQFF	TGTGCCAGCAGCTACTTGATCGACGGATCGAGGGAGCAGTTCTTC
many	TRBV25-1	TRBJ2-3	TRBD1	CASSKAGGSGPDTQYF	TGTGCCAGCAGTAAAGCAGGGGGCTCGGGCCCAGATACGCAGTATTTT
NA	TRBV6-2/TRBV6-3	TRBJ2-7	NA	CASGYPGGEQYF	TGTGCCAGCGGGTACCCTGGGGGCGAGCAGTACTTC
NA	TRBV29-1	TRBJ1-1	NA	CSVANRELTEAFF	TGCAGCGTCGCAAACAGGGAATTGACTGAAGCTTTCTTT
many	TRBV7-6	TRBJ2-3	TRBD2	CASSLVPSGGGTDTQYF	TGTGCCAGCAGCTTAGTCCCTAGCGGGGGGGGCACAGATACGCAGTATTTT
many	TRBV29-1	TRBJ1-4	NA	CSARHGSANEKLFF	TGCAGCGCGCGCCATGGTTCAGCTAATGAAAAACTGTTTTTT
few	TRBV20-1	TRBJ1-2	NA	CSVGEGTYGYTF	TGCAGTGTAGGTGAAGGGACTTATGGCTACACCTTC
many	TRBV11-2	TRBJ2-7	NA	CASSLVGSEQYF	TGTGCCAGCAGCTTAGTTGGGTCCGAGCAGTACTTC
many	TRBV10-3	TRBJ1-1	NA	CAISAGGESTEAFF	TGTGCCATCAGTGCAGGAGGGGAAAGCACTGAAGCTTTCTTT
many	TRBV7-9	TRBJ1-4	NA	CASSLPPGGTNEKLFF	TGTGCCAGCAGCTTACCCCCCGGTGGAACTAATGAAAAACTGTTTTTT
NA	TRBV20-1	TRBJ1-6	NA	CSARDQGSSYNSPLHF	TGCAGTGCTAGAGACCAGGGGAGCTCCTATAATTCACCCCTCCACTTT
medium-sized	TRBV27	TRBJ1-2	TRBD1	CASSQRQGRNYGYTF	TGTGCCAGCAGTCAACGACAGGGGCGTAACTATGGCTACACCTTC
NA	TRBV7-8	TRBJ1-5	NA	CASSLRGGNQPQHF	TGTGCCAGCAGCTTACGGGGGGGCAATCAGCCCCAGCATTTT
many	TRBV28	TRBJ2-3	TRBD2	CASSSGGLLDTQYF	TGTGCCAGCAGTTCGGGGGGGCTATTAGATACGCAGTATTTT
NA	TRBV20-1	TRBJ2-7	TRBD1	CSARLPRTGANEQYF	TGCAGTGCTAGATTGCCCCGGACAGGGGCCAACGAGCAGTACTTC
many	TRBV7-9	TRBJ1-5	TRBD1	CASSKWDSYQPQHF	TGTGCCAGCAGCAAATGGGACAGTTATCAGCCCCAGCATTTT
few	TRBV19	TRBJ2-1	NA	CASSNLGTPILYNEQFF	TGTGCCAGTAGTAACCTCGGGACCCCAATACTCTACAATGAGCAGTTCTTC
medium-sized	TRBV20-1	TRBJ2-5	TRBD2	CSAGPPTSGGQTQYF	TGCAGTGCTGGACCCCCGACTAGCGGGGGACAGACCCAGTACTTC
many	TRBV12-3/TRBV12-4	TRBJ1-1	NA	CASSFDGDYEAFF	TGTGCCAGCAGTTTCGACGGCGACTATGAAGCTTTCTTT
many	TRBV5-1	TRBJ2-5	NA	CASSLMTRAKETQYF	TGCGCCAGCAGCTTGATGACTCGGGCCAAAGAGACCCAGTACTTC
many	TRBV29-1	TRBJ2-7	TRBD1	CSVTFRTGTYEQYF	TGCAGCGTAACCTTTAGGACAGGGACCTACGAGCAGTACTTC
many	TRBV29-1	TRBJ2-7	TRBD1	CSVEGQRYEQYF	TGCAGCGTTGAGGGACAGAGATACGAGCAGTACTTC
many	TRBV28	TRBJ2-7	NA	CATAHPDSYEQYF	TGTGCCACCGCCCATCCAGACTCCTACGAGCAGTACTTC